These T cell receptor beta chains were read from a single sample in a study of cytomegalovirus exposure and HLA in healthy donors. TCRdb's copy holds only in-frame clones and misses some; the assay was immunoSEQ multiplex PCR. This sample has roughly 200,000 clones, with over 65% found just once. Sequenced input: PBMCs. These receptors all come from a man in his late teens or twenties in good health and CMV-seronegative. The CDR3 runs from the conserved cysteine through the conserved F or W. A D gene is named only where the DNA matches it firmly. Clone size, where shown, is once, few, many, or a class for clones that have expanded.

CDR3aa,CDR3nt,len,d_gene,v_gene,abundance,j_gene
CASSLGQGGQPQHF,TGCGCCAGCAGCCTAGGACAGGGCGGTCAGCCCCAGCATTTT,14,TRBD1,TRBV5-1,few,TRBJ1-5
CASSFRGVAGGVLSYEQYF,TGTGCCAGCAGTTTTAGGGGGGTAGCGGGGGGAGTACTCTCCTACGAGCAGTACTTC,19,TRBD2,TRBV27,NA,TRBJ2-7
CASSQFPGNYEQYF,TGTGCCAGCAGCCAATTCCCAGGAAACTACGAGCAGTACTTC,14,NA,TRBV4-2,NA,TRBJ2-7
CASSMGLAGADTQYF,TGCGCCAGCAGCATGGGACTAGCGGGAGCTGATACGCAGTATTTT,15,TRBD2,TRBV5-1,NA,TRBJ2-3
CASSHRQVEQPQHF,TGTGCCAGCTCTCATAGACAGGTGGAACAGCCCCAGCATTTT,14,NA,TRBV18,once,TRBJ1-5
CASSSTTGTGYSYEQYF,TGTGCCAGCAGTTCCACCACCGGGACAGGGTACTCCTACGAGCAGTACTTC,17,TRBD1,TRBV11-2,NA,TRBJ2-7
CASSNMGSNTGELFF,TGTGCCAGCAGCAATATGGGGAGTAACACCGGGGAGCTGTTTTTT,15,NA,TRBV7-6,once,TRBJ2-2
CASSALTGNTDTQYF,TGTGCCAGCAGCGCATTGACAGGGAACACAGATACGCAGTATTTT,15,TRBD1,TRBV9,NA,TRBJ2-3
CASSFSVRFIGLAGDSTDTQYF,TGTGCCAGCAGCTTTTCCGTAAGATTTATAGGACTAGCGGGGGATAGCACAGATACGCAGTATTTT,22,TRBD2,TRBV13,NA,TRBJ2-3
CASSLGPTPTSGTPREQYF,TGTGCCAGCAGCTTAGGACCAACACCGACTAGCGGGACGCCGAGGGAGCAGTACTTC,19,TRBD2,TRBV13,NA,TRBJ2-7
CAWSVEVNEQFF,TGTGCCTGGAGTGTGGAGGTCAATGAGCAGTTCTTC,12,NA,TRBV30,NA,TRBJ2-1
CASSPEDFSSTDTQYF,TGTGCCAGCAGCCCCGAGGACTTTTCTAGCACAGATACGCAGTATTTT,16,NA,TRBV13,NA,TRBJ2-3
CASSFVLRDYTSYEQYF,TGTGCCAGCAGTTTTGTTCTTCGGGACTACACGAGCTACGAGCAGTACTTC,17,TRBD2,TRBV28,NA,TRBJ2-7
CASSMVSLNTEAFF,TGTGCCAGTAGTATGGTCAGTCTGAACACTGAAGCTTTCTTT,14,NA,TRBV19,NA,TRBJ1-1
CASSPSAGGSSEQFF,TGTGCCAGCTCACCCTCCGCCGGGGGTTCAAGTGAGCAGTTCTTC,15,NA,TRBV18,NA,TRBJ2-1
CASSSAGGPPEEQYF,TGCGCCAGCAGCTCCGCGGGAGGCCCCCCTGAAGAGCAGTACTTC,15,TRBD2,TRBV5-1,NA,TRBJ2-7
CASRYTGELFF,TGTGCCAGTCGGTACACCGGGGAGCTGTTTTTT,11,NA,TRBV2,NA,TRBJ2-2
CASSLGAAESSYEQYF,TGTGCCAGCAGCTTAGGTGCTGCGGAGAGCTCCTACGAGCAGTACTTC,16,NA,TRBV7-2,NA,TRBJ2-7
CSASSNYEQYF,TGCAGCGCGTCCAGTAACTACGAGCAGTACTTC,11,NA,TRBV29-1,NA,TRBJ2-7
CAWTGTGGEYEQYF,TGTGCCTGGACCGGGACAGGGGGCGAGTACGAGCAGTACTTC,14,TRBD1,TRBV30,NA,TRBJ2-7
CASSPEDSYEQYF,TGTGCCAGCAGCCCCGAAGACAGCTACGAGCAGTACTTC,13,NA,TRBV5-5,NA,TRBJ2-7
CASSFALTSGEPYEQYF,TGCGCCAGCAGCTTTGCACTGACTAGCGGGGAACCCTACGAGCAGTACTTC,17,TRBD2,TRBV5-1,NA,TRBJ2-7